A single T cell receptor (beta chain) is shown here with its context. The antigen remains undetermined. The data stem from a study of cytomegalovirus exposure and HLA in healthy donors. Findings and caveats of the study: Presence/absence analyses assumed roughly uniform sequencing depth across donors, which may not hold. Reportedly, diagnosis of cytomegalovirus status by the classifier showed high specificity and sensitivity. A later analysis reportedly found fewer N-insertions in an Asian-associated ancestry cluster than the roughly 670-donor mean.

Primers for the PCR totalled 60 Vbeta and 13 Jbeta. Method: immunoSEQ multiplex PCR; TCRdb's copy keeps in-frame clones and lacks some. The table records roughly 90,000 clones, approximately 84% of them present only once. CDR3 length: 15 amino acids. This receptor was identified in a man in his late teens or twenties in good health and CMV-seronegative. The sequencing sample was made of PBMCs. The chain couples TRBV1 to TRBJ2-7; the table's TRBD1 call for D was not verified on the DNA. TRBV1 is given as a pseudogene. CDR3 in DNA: TGCACCAGACCCGAAGCGGCGGGACAGGTTGGCGAGCAGTACTTC. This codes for CTRPEAAGQVGEQYF.